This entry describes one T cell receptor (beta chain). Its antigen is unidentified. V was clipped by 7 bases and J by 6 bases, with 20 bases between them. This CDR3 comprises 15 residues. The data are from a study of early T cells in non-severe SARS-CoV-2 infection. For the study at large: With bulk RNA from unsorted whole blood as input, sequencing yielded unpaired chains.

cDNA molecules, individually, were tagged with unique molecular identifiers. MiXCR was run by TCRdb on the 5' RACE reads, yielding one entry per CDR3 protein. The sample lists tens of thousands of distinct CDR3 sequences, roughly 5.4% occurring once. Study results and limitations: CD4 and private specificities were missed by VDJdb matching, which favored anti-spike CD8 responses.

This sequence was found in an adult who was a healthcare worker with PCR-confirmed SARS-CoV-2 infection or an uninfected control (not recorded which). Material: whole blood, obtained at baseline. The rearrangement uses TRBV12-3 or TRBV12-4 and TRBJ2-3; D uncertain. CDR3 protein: CASNRAPADVDTQYF. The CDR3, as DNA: TGTGCCAGCAATCGAGCTCCCGCCGACGTGGATACGCAGTATTTT.